This TCR beta chain was sequenced during a study of cytomegalovirus exposure and HLA in healthy donors. PCR amplification relied on 60 Vbeta primers (plus 13 Jbeta primers). Here immunoSEQ multiplex PCR was the method, and the copy in TCRdb shows in-frame clones only, minus some. The sample comprises roughly 150,000 clones, 60% to 75% of which are singletons, and approximately 3% rests with the top ten. The ends were cut back, 7 bases at V and 1 base at J, with 13 bases in the middle. From germline, CDR1 is SQVTM and CDR2 ANQGSEA. This CDR3 comprises 13 residues. This clone was picked up a small number of times.

Sequenced: PBMCs. This TCR came from a woman in her forties or fifties in good health and CMV-seropositive. V gene TRBV29-1 combines with J gene TRBJ2-5, with TRBD1 as a possible D gene (6 bases). CDR3 nucleotide sequence: TGCAGCGCCCTAGACAGGTTCCAAGAGACCCAGTACTTC. Translation: CSALDRFQETQYF.